The next 15 T cell receptor beta chains were all read from a single sample in a study of cytomegalovirus exposure and HLA in healthy donors. Amplification used 60 Vbeta primers and 13 Jbeta primers. The assay was immunoSEQ multiplex PCR, and TCRdb's table has in-frame clones only and misses some. The table lists 150,000 to 180,000 clones, about 85% of them singletons. What was sequenced was PBMCs. These receptors were taken from a woman under 30 in good health and CMV-seronegative.

The V gene is TRBV4-1, the J gene TRBJ2-7; possibly TRBD1 for D (6 bases). Germline V gives CDR1 MGHRA, CDR2 YSYEKL. The CDR3 spans 14 residues. The ends were cut back, 4 bases at V and 2 bases at J, with 12 bases in the middle. The CDR3 reads CASSRRTGTYEQYF. The DNA of the CDR3 is TGCGCCAGCAGCCGCCGAACAGGGACCTACGAGCAGTACTTC.

The chain is built from TRBV6-6 and TRBJ1-1; 7 bases are a match to TRBD1. After removal of 5 bases from V and 0 bases from J, the junction contained 6 bases not matched to a gene. Looked up from germline, CDR1 is MNHNY and CDR2 is SVGAGI (reference sequence). This CDR3 region has 15 residues. The DNA of the CDR3 is TGTGCCAGCAGTGCCACAGGGGCGATGAACACTGAAGCTTTCTTT. Translating it yields CASSATGAMNTEAFF.

This clone was seen once. The chain carries TRBV29-1 and TRBJ2-1; a possible D gene is TRBD2 (6 bases). CDR1 and CDR2 (germline): SQVTM, ANQGSEA. This CDR3 is 14 amino acids long. The V end was cut by 4 bases, the J end by 5 bases, with 15 bases between. CDR3 nucleotides: TGCAGCGTTGTGGGTCGTTTAGCGGACAATGAGCAGTTCTTC. It codes for CSVVGRLADNEQFF.

The rearrangement joins TRBV5-1 to TRBJ1-2; 10 positions match TRBD1. The germline CDR1 and CDR2 sequences are SGHRS and YFSETQ. The J segment lost 2 bases and the V segment lost 4 bases, leaving 5 bases of the junction unmatched. The length of the CDR3 is 15 residues. The CDR3: CASSAQDRGNYGYTF. CDR3 sequence (DNA): TGCGCCAGCAGCGCACAGGACAGGGGGAACTATGGCTACACCTTC.

The rearrangement links TRBV9 to TRBJ1-6; D is unclear. The germline gives CDR1 SGDLS, CDR2 YYNGEE. CDR3 size: 14 residues. Between the trimmed V and J ends, which lost 2 bases and 9 bases, there was a span of 12 bases. CDR3 loop: CASSVGSFGSPLHF. Written as DNA, the CDR3 is TGTGCCAGCAGCGTGGGGAGTTTTGGTTCACCCCTCCACTTT.

The V gene is TRBV7-8, the J gene TRBJ2-7, with TRBD2 identical over 10 bases. CDR3 length equals 17 residues. Germline V gene lookup returns CDR1 SGHVS and CDR2 FQNEAQ. J lost 1 base, V lost 1 base, and 7 bases had no gene match. CDR3 amino acids: CASSLVLASGRSYEQYF. CDR3 nucleotide sequence: TGTGCCAGCAGCTTAGTGTTGGCTAGCGGGAGATCCTACGAGCAGTACTTC. Supplemented by reference TRBV7-8 and TRBJ2-7, the full variable domain reads GAGVSQSPRYKVAKRGQDVALRCDPISGHVSLFWYQQALGQGPEFLTYFQNEAQLDKSGLPSDRFFAERPEGSVSTLKIQRTQQEDSAVYLCASSLVLASGRSYEQYFGPGTRLTVT.

V is TRBV28 and J is TRBJ1-2; 9 bases line up with TRBD1. Germline-derived CDR1 and CDR2 are MDHEN and SYDVKM. V lost 9 bases to trimming and J lost 2 bases; unmatched junction nucleotides: 13. This CDR3 contains 16 residues. The CDR3 DNA reads TGTGCCAGTTGTATAGGGGACAGGGACCTCAACTATGGCTACACCTTC. Protein sequence: CASCIGDRDLNYGYTF.

This chain uses TRBV4-2 with TRBJ2-2, with TRBD2 matching over 8 bases. The CDR3 length is 17 residues. V was pared by 4 bases and J by 1 base, with 8 bases of the junction left unmatched. CDR1 and CDR2 from the germline V gene are LGHNA and YNFKEQ. The CDR3: CASSLPGGGKNTGELFF. The CDR3 coding sequence is TGTGCCAGCAGCCTTCCGGGGGGGGGAAAGAACACCGGGGAGCTGTTTTTT.

The rearrangement joins TRBV5-1 to TRBJ2-2, with D uncertain. CDR1 is SGHRS, CDR2 YFSETQ, per germline. The CDR3 spans 14 residues. Trimming stripped 1 base from V and 7 bases from J, with 11 bases between. DNA of the CDR3: TGCGCCAGCAGCTTGTGGCTAGAGGACGGGGAGCTGTTTTTT. This gives the protein CASSLWLEDGELFF.

CDR3 protein: CASSPRGLRGRPYEQYF. The CDR3 bases are TGTGCCAGCAGCCCTAGGGGTTTGCGGGGGAGACCCTACGAGCAGTACTTC. This rearrangement joins TRBV7-2 to TRBJ2-7; TRBD2 agrees at 7 bases. After removal of 5 bases from V and 2 bases from J, the junction contained 15 bases not matched to a gene. This CDR3 is 17 amino acids long. From germline, CDR1 is SGHTA and CDR2 FQGNSA.

The rearrangement links TRBV27 to TRBJ1-4; 8 nucleotides align to TRBD1. Germline CDR1 reads MNHEY; CDR2 reads SMNVEV (reference sequence). The CDR3 contains 15 residues. The V segment lost 4 bases and the J segment 15 bases; nucleotides outside the gene matches: 16. CDR3 DNA sequence: TGTGCCAGCAGTTCGCACAGGGGGTTAGGGGTTGAGGTGTTTTTT. This encodes CASSSHRGLGVEVFF.

This clone was counted a few times. V gene TRBV27 combines with J gene TRBJ1-4, with TRBD1 as a possible D gene (5 bases). From germline, CDR1 is MNHEY and CDR2 SMNVEV (reference sequence). Trimming shortened V by 5 bases and J by 8 bases, and 18 bases separated the two germline ends. This CDR3 is 15 amino acids long. CDR3 protein: CASSPTTDLAEKLFF. The CDR3 DNA reads as TGTGCCAGCAGTCCGACGACAGATCTCGCCGAAAAACTGTTTTTT.

This chain connects TRBV18 to TRBJ2-7; 11 bases align to TRBD2. This CDR3 is built from 15 residues. Germline V gives CDR1 KGHSH, CDR2 LQKENI. Germline trimming cut 6 bases from V and 1 base from J; bases unmatched to any gene: 5. This CDR3 reads CASSPTSGGSYEQYF. The CDR3 DNA reads as TGTGCCAGCTCCCCCACTAGCGGGGGATCCTACGAGCAGTACTTC.

The V and J genes are TRBV9 and TRBJ2-5; 9 bases map to TRBD1. The ends lost 3 bases at V and 5 bases at J; junction bases unmatched: 8. The CDR3 extends over 15 amino acids. From germline, CDR1 is SGDLS and CDR2 YYNGEE. CDR3: CASSGQGGFEETQYF. CDR3 sequence (DNA): TGTGCCAGCAGCGGACAGGGGGGATTCGAGGAGACCCAGTACTTC.

The genes are TRBV18 and TRBJ1-4; possible D gene TRBD1, 6 bases. Germline CDR1 is KGHSH and CDR2 is LQKENI. This CDR3 has 17 amino acids. V was clipped by 1 base and J by 0 bases, with 12 bases between them. This chain's CDR3 is CASSPQSGTPTNEKLFF. CDR3 in DNA: TGTGCCAGCTCACCACAATCCGGGACACCAACTAATGAAAAACTGTTTTTT.